This T cell receptor beta chain emerged from a study of Graves' ophthalmopathy and Graves' hyperthyroidism. Among the exclusions were patients with other autoimmune diseases, uncontrolled infections, pregnancy or lactation. The study amplified TCR beta CDR3 regions using RNA transcripts. Second-round multiplex PCR came after a first-round RT-PCR that employed HTBI primers. TCRdb called the multiplex PCR reads again in MiXCR, with one record for every CDR3 protein. The table shows some 380,000 distinct CDR3 sequences, with 15% occurring only once. From germline, CDR1 is SGHTA and CDR2 FQGNSA. This CDR3 has 13 amino acids. V lost 5 bases, J lost 1 base, and 9 bases lay in between. This clonotype has a count of ten or more.

The receptor comes from a woman aged 18-29 years with stable Graves' hyperthyroidism. Sequencing was carried out using peripheral blood. The gene calls are TRBV7-2 and TRBJ2-7; no definite D call. The CDR3 loop is CASSPAGSYEQYF. CDR3 DNA sequence: TGTGCCAGCAGCCCCGCCGGGTCCTACGAGCAGTACTTC.